The 18 T cell receptor beta chains in this list originate from one sample, sequenced in a study of OX40 agonist ivuxolimab in advanced cancers. Libraries were prepared by immunoSEQ multiplex PCR; TCRdb keeps only in-frame clonotypes and omits some of them. This sample has about 28,000 clones, with about 82% found just once. The sequenced sample was CD4+ or CD8+ T cells sorted from blood, obtained in a trial of the OX40 agonist ivuxolimab. These receptors originate from an adult with an advanced solid tumor such as melanoma, head and neck, liver or kidney cancer.

The chain carries TRBV30 and TRBJ2-7; D is ambiguous. This CDR3 is 10 amino acids long. The V and J ends lost 0 bases and 7 bases respectively, with 4 bases between them. The germline V gene encodes CDR1 GTSNPN and CDR2 SVGIG (reference sequence). The CDR3, as DNA: TGTGCCTGGAGTGTCGGAGAGCAGTACTTC. Encoded protein: CAWSVGEQYF.

The CDR3 sequence: CAWSVGISGYNEQFF. In DNA, the CDR3 is TGTGCCTGGAGTGTAGGGATTAGCGGCTACAATGAGCAGTTCTTC. The chain uses TRBV30 and TRBJ2-1, with D possibly matching TRBD2 (6 bases). There are 15 residues in the CDR3. Germline V gene sequence: CDR1 GTSNPN, CDR2 SVGIG (reference sequence). The V end was cut by 0 bases, the J end by 3 bases, with 12 bases between.

The chain uses TRBV4-1 and TRBJ2-1; 7 nucleotides line up with TRBD2. CDR1 and CDR2 (germline): MGHRA, YSYEKL. The length of the CDR3 is 16 residues. The J segment lost 8 bases and the V segment lost 3 bases, leaving 13 bases of the junction unmatched. The CDR3 is CASSHDTNGRFDEQFF. The CDR3 DNA reads as TGCGCCAGCAGCCACGATACTAACGGGAGGTTCGATGAGCAGTTCTTC.

This chain connects TRBV30 to TRBJ1-1, with D hard to call. Trimming left V 4 bases short and J 6 bases short, with 15 bases between. Germline-derived CDR1 and CDR2 are GTSNPN and SVGIG (reference sequence). This CDR3 region has 13 residues. CDR3 coding DNA: TGTGCCTGGATCTCTGGGGTTTGGGCTGAAGCTTTCTTT. Translated, it gives CAWISGVWAEAFF.

The chain couples TRBV6-1 to TRBJ1-5, with 7 bases lining up with TRBD1. CDR3 length equals 18 residues. Germline V gives CDR1 MNHNS, CDR2 SASEGT. Losses at the gene ends were 4 bases for V and 3 bases for J; bases not matched to a gene: 15. The CDR3 DNA reads TGTGCCAGCAGTGGCCGTCTTAGGGGGCGGGAAAACAATCAGCCCCAGCATTTT. Encoded protein: CASSGRLRGRENNQPQHF.

The table lists this clone with a count of one. The V call is TRBV13, the J call TRBJ2-5, with D perhaps TRBD1 or TRBD2 (6 bases each). Germline assignment: CDR1 PRHDT and CDR2 FYEKMQ (reference sequence). This CDR3 spans 15 amino acids. The V and J ends lost 5 bases and 1 base respectively, with 14 bases between them. DNA of the CDR3: TGTGCCAGCAGCCAACTAGGGGGGCTCCAAGAGACCCAGTACTTC. This codes for CASSQLGGLQETQYF.

The table lists this clone with a few counts. This rearrangement joins TRBV28 to TRBJ2-7; maybe TRBD1 (5 bases). The germline CDR1 and CDR2 sequences are MDHEN and SYDVKM. V lost 5 bases to trimming and J lost 1 base, with 9 bases between them. The CDR3 totals 13 residues. CDR3 protein: CASSPGFSYEQYF. CDR3 nucleotide sequence: TGTGCCAGCAGTCCAGGGTTTTCCTACGAGCAGTACTTC.

This clone was counted a single time. The V gene is TRBV28, the J gene TRBJ2-5; unclear D gene. Trimming pared 5 bases from V and 6 bases from J, leaving 13 bases between. The V gene's germline CDR1 is MDHEN and CDR2 SYDVKM. This CDR3 region has 13 residues. The CDR3, as DNA: TGTGCCAGCAGTATCTATGGCCACAAGACCCAGTACTTC. Protein: CASSIYGHKTQYF.

The chain joins TRBV9 to TRBJ1-2, with TRBD1 identical over 10 bases. V shed 3 bases, J shed 3 bases, and the junction held 8 bases outside the gene matches. The CDR3 has 16 amino acids. Germline V gene sequence: CDR1 SGDLS, CDR2 YYNGEE. For the CDR3, the DNA is TGTGCCAGCAGCGGGACAGGGGGTTCGGTCGACTATGGCTACACCTTC. It specifies CASSGTGGSVDYGYTF.

The chain is built from TRBV10-3 and TRBJ2-3; a possible D gene is TRBD2 (5 bases). Germline CDR1 is ENHRY and CDR2 is SYGVKD. This CDR3 spans 16 amino acids. V lost 3 bases to trimming and J lost 0 bases, with 13 bases between them. DNA of the CDR3: TGTGCCATCAGTGATTCGGACTTAACTAGCACAGATACGCAGTATTTT. Protein product: CAISDSDLTSTDTQYF.

The chain uses TRBV23-1 and TRBJ2-5; D not certain. TRBV23-1 is an open reading frame whose function is uncertain. This CDR3 comprises 13 residues. The V and J ends lost 2 bases and 1 base respectively, with 5 bases between them. DNA for the CDR3: TGCGCCAGCAGTCAAAAGGGCCAAGAGACCCAGTACTTC. Encoded protein: CASSQKGQETQYF.

The chain joins TRBV28 to TRBJ1-4, with 8 bases matching TRBD1. The CDR3 loop spans 15 amino acids. Trimming at V came to 1 base and at J to 6 bases, leaving 4 bases not matched to a gene. Looked up from germline, CDR1 is MDHEN and CDR2 is SYDVKM. DNA for the CDR3: TGTGCCAGCAGTTTATCGGACAGGGTGGATGAAAAACTGTTTTTT. Its translation: CASSLSDRVDEKLFF.

The chain recombines TRBV19 with TRBJ1-1; D not resolved. CDR1 LNHDA and CDR2 SQIVND come from the germline V gene (reference sequence). There are 13 residues in the CDR3. V gave up 5 bases and J gave up 0 bases, with 7 bases separating them. CDR3 coding DNA: TGTGCCAGTAGTTTAGTCATGAACACTGAAGCTTTCTTT. Protein sequence: CASSLVMNTEAFF.

This clone showed up many times. The chain combines TRBV11-3 with TRBJ2-2, with D perhaps being TRBD1 or TRBD2 (7 bases each). This CDR3 is 17 amino acids long. Trimming shortened V by 5 bases and J by 5 bases, and 21 bases separated the two germline ends. Germline CDR1 reads SGHNT; CDR2 reads YENEEA. CDR3 DNA: TGTGCCAGCAGCCGAACTCACAGGGGAGCGGGGACCGGGGAGCTGTTTTTT. Its translation is CASSRTHRGAGTGELFF.

V is TRBV5-1 and J is TRBJ2-7, with D possibly matching TRBD1 (5 bases). The CDR3 consists of 13 residues. Germline V CDR1 and CDR2: SGHRS, YFSETQ. The V end lost 0 bases, the J end lost 4 bases, and 8 bases lay between the germline ends. CDR3 nucleotide sequence: TGCGCCAGCAGCTTGGGGGGCGGATACGAGCAGTACTTC. Protein: CASSLGGGYEQYF.

Here the CDR3 reads CAIPTSGTNEQFF. CDR3 sequence (DNA): TGTGCCATCCCGACTAGCGGAACCAATGAGCAGTTCTTC. The rearrangement links TRBV13 to TRBJ2-1; TRBD2 aligns across 9 bases. Losses at the gene ends were 10 bases for V and 6 bases for J; bases not matched to a gene: 7. The CDR3 is 13 residues long. Germline values: CDR1 PRHDT, CDR2 FYEKMQ (reference sequence).

This chain connects TRBV4-1 to TRBJ2-1; 8 nucleotides align to TRBD2. The V gene end was trimmed by 1 base and the J gene end by 2 bases; junction bases not matched to a gene: 4. Per germline, CDR1 MGHRA and CDR2 YSYEKL. The CDR3 loop spans 16 amino acids. DNA for the CDR3: TGCGCCAGCAGCCAAGCGGCCGGGAGGGCCTACAATGAGCAGTTCTTC. Amino acid sequence: CASSQAAGRAYNEQFF.

DNA of the CDR3: TGTGCCAGCAGCATTTACAGGGCTAACTATGGCTACACCTTC. Translating it yields CASSIYRANYGYTF. The chain links TRBV7-6 to TRBJ1-2; a possible D gene is TRBD1 (6 bases). Trimming took off 5 bases at V and 0 bases at J, with 10 bases between the two ends. This CDR3 region has 14 residues. The V gene's germline CDR1 is SGHVS and CDR2 FNYEAQ.